Below, 9 T cell receptor beta chains from the same sample are listed, as sequenced in a study of cytomegalovirus exposure and HLA in healthy donors. Both 60 Vbeta primers and 13 Jbeta primers went into the PCR. TCRdb's table, derived via immunoSEQ multiplex PCR, lists solely in-frame clones and lacks some. Altogether 200,000 to 250,000 clones are present, roughly 79% being singletons, with the ten largest covering roughly 0.58%. The sample was PBMCs. Receptor source: a woman in her thirties or forties in good health and CMV-seronegative.

The chain has TRBV7-9 and TRBJ2-5; 11 nucleotides agree with TRBD2. Losses at the gene ends were 3 bases for V and 5 bases for J; bases not matched to a gene: 5. The CDR3 extends over 15 amino acids. Germline assignment: CDR1 SEHNR and CDR2 FQNEAQ (reference sequence). CDR3: CASSFSGGARETQYF. The CDR3 bases are TGTGCCAGCAGCTTTAGCGGGGGGGCACGGGAGACCCAGTACTTC.

This clone was seen a few times. Other DNA variants within this sample encode the same CDR3. The chain is built from TRBV7-9 and TRBJ1-1, with a possible D match to TRBD1 (6 bases). Trimming cost V 5 bases and J 2 bases, with 12 bases left between them. This CDR3 has 14 amino acids. Germline loops: CDR1 SEHNR, CDR2 FQNEAQ (reference sequence). CDR3 coding DNA: TGTGCCAGCAGCCCCGGGGGGGCCAACACTGAAGCTTTCTTT. It translates to CASSPGGANTEAFF.

This clone was recorded only once. The chain employs TRBV7-6 and TRBJ2-1; TRBD2 matches 13 bases. V lost 2 bases to trimming and J lost 8 bases; unmatched junction nucleotides: 6. Germline CDR1 SGHVS, CDR2 FNYEAQ. The CDR3 has 16 residues. The CDR3 bases are TGTGCCAGCAGCTTACCCGGACTAGCGGGGGTGGATGAGCAGTTCTTC. Encoded protein: CASSLPGLAGVDEQFF.

The CDR3, as DNA: TGTGCCAGCAGTTCCCGACTAACGGGGTGGAACACCGGGGAGCTGTTTTTT. Its protein product is CASSSRLTGWNTGELFF. The chain is built from TRBV28 and TRBJ2-2; maybe TRBD2 (5 bases). The length of the CDR3 is 17 residues. The germline V gene encodes CDR1 MDHEN and CDR2 SYDVKM. With 4 bases removed from V and 1 base from J, the gap between germline ends came to 16 bases.

V usage is TRBV6-6 and J usage is TRBJ1-1; 7 nucleotides match TRBD1. Germline V gene data show CDR1 as MNHNY and CDR2 as SVGAGI (reference sequence). Trimming removed 7 bases from V and 4 bases from J; junction bases left unmatched: 12. This CDR3 has 15 residues. The CDR3 protein is CASTSRGGESTEAFF. CDR3 in DNA: TGTGCCAGCACCTCTCGAGGGGGCGAGAGCACTGAAGCTTTCTTT.

As to this clone: At one end, the junction sequence differs from germline, possibly due to a read error. The genes are TRBV7-9 and TRBJ2-1, with TRBD1 matching 11 bases. CDR3 length equals 15 residues. Germline V CDR1 and CDR2: SEHNR, FQNEAQ (reference sequence). As DNA, the CDR3 is TGTTCCAGCAGCTTAAGGGGACAGGGGGGCAATGAGCAGTTCTTC. Translating gives CSSSLRGQGGNEQFF.

The chain is built from TRBV4-2 and TRBJ1-3, with 11 nucleotides matching TRBD1. Trimming cost V 0 bases and J 5 bases; bases outside gene matches: 6. This CDR3 comprises 17 residues. CDR1 and CDR2 from the germline V gene are LGHNA and YNFKEQ. As DNA, the CDR3 is TGTGCCAGCAGCCAAGATAGCGGGACAGGGGGAAGAAACACCATATATTTT. Its protein product is CASSQDSGTGGRNTIYF.

This sequence joins TRBV7-3 and TRBJ1-1, with 7 bases fitting TRBD1. Unmatched junction bases numbered 6, after V lost 1 base and J lost 7 bases. The CDR3 extends over 14 amino acids. Germline assignment: CDR1 SGHTA and CDR2 FQGTGA. The CDR3 nucleotides read TGTGCCAGCAGCTTAAGCTCGGGGGACAGTGAAGCTTTCTTT. As protein: CASSLSSGDSEAFF.

This clone has a handful of counts. A junction end diverges from the germline sequence, so it may reflect a read error. V and J are TRBV5-1 and TRBJ2-7; possibly TRBD1 for D (5 bases). CDR1 and CDR2 (germline): SGHRS, YFSETQ. The length of the CDR3 is 13 residues. The CDR3 spells CASSLDTIYEQYF. The CDR3 DNA reads TGCGCCAGCAGTTTGGACACAATCTACGAGCAGTACTTC.